These T cell receptor beta chains were read from a single sample in a study of response to subunit inactivated influenza vaccine. TCRdb reprocessed the RT-PCR reads with MiXCR, giving one entry per CDR3 protein. The data hold roughly 650,000 distinct CDR3 sequences, with roughly 14% observed a single time. The sequences come from PBMCs from blood, collected 12 days after vaccination. The receptor source for this set is a man aged 45-65 years who received an inactivated influenza vaccine. Both conserved end residues are part of each CDR3. Fields, in order: CDR3 protein, CDR3 DNA, clone size, V gene, D gene, J gene. A D gene is named only where the DNA matches it firmly. For some rows the clone size is stated as once, few or many, or as a class when expanded; others skip it.

CDR3 protein: CASSVVTGNTIYF; CDR3 DNA: TGTGCCAGCAGCGTGGTAACTGGAAACACCATATATTTT; clone size: -; V gene: TRBV9; D gene: -; J gene: TRBJ1-3
CDR3 protein: CASSLDWASGSYNEQFF; CDR3 DNA: TGTGCCAGCAGCTTGGATTGGGCTAGCGGGAGTTACAATGAGCAGTTCTTC; clone size: few; V gene: TRBV5-4; D gene: TRBD2; J gene: TRBJ2-1
CDR3 protein: CASSLVPGGSYEQYF; CDR3 DNA: TGTGCCAGCAGTTTGGTGCCAGGGGGCTCCTACGAGCAGTACTTC; clone size: -; V gene: TRBV12-3/TRBV12-4; D gene: TRBD1; J gene: TRBJ2-7
CDR3 protein: CASSLENLNTEAFF; CDR3 DNA: TGTGCCAGCAGCCTCGAGAATCTCAACACTGAAGCTTTCTTT; clone size: few; V gene: TRBV11-2; D gene: -; J gene: TRBJ1-1
CDR3 protein: CASSSGAWTEAFF; CDR3 DNA: TGTGCCAGCAGTTCAGGGGCGTGGACTGAAGCTTTCTTT; clone size: few; V gene: TRBV12-3/TRBV12-4; D gene: -; J gene: TRBJ1-1
CDR3 protein: CASSLGPGLAGYEQYF; CDR3 DNA: TGTGCCAGCAGCTTAGGGCCCGGACTAGCGGGCTACGAGCAGTACTTC; clone size: few; V gene: TRBV7-2; D gene: TRBD2; J gene: TRBJ2-7
CDR3 protein: CASSLNVHTGAEQYF; CDR3 DNA: TGTGCCAGCAGTTTGAATGTTCACACAGGGGCCGAGCAGTACTTC; clone size: many; V gene: TRBV12-3/TRBV12-4; D gene: TRBD1; J gene: TRBJ2-7
CDR3 protein: CASSAHESGKLGYTF; CDR3 DNA: TGTGCCAGCAGTGCCCATGAGTCAGGGAAACTAGGCTACACCTTC; clone size: many; V gene: TRBV25-1; D gene: -; J gene: TRBJ1-2
CDR3 protein: CASSLAIGIEQFF; CDR3 DNA: TGTGCCAGCAGCTTAGCGATCGGGATCGAGCAGTTCTTC; clone size: -; V gene: TRBV7-2; D gene: -; J gene: TRBJ2-1
CDR3 protein: CASSLVPQGSYEQYF; CDR3 DNA: TGTGCCAGCAGCTTAGTCCCACAGGGCTCCTACGAGCAGTACTTC; clone size: -; V gene: TRBV11-2; D gene: -; J gene: TRBJ2-7
CDR3 protein: CSASDIAGGPYGTDTQYF; CDR3 DNA: TGCAGTGCTAGCGACATAGCGGGAGGCCCCTATGGCACAGATACGCAGTATTTT; clone size: -; V gene: TRBV20-1; D gene: TRBD2; J gene: TRBJ2-3
CDR3 protein: CASSPQGGRAGDEQFF; CDR3 DNA: TGTGCCAGCTCACCTCAAGGCGGGAGGGCCGGGGATGAGCAGTTCTTC; clone size: few; V gene: TRBV18; D gene: TRBD2; J gene: TRBJ2-1
CDR3 protein: CASSLGTPDTGELFF; CDR3 DNA: TGCGCCAGCAGCCTTGGAACCCCCGACACCGGGGAGCTGTTTTTT; clone size: -; V gene: TRBV5-1; D gene: -; J gene: TRBJ2-2
CDR3 protein: CASSEGVSPLHF; CDR3 DNA: TGTGCCAGCAGTGAGGGTGTTTCACCCCTCCACTTT; clone size: few; V gene: TRBV2; D gene: -; J gene: TRBJ1-6
CDR3 protein: CASSYPPAGDTFYEQYF; CDR3 DNA: TGTGCCAGCAGTTACCCCCCGGCGGGGGACACCTTCTACGAGCAGTACTTC; clone size: -; V gene: TRBV2; D gene: -; J gene: TRBJ2-7
CDR3 protein: CASQGEGAGIGELFF; CDR3 DNA: TGTGCCAGCCAAGGCGAGGGGGCCGGGATAGGGGAGCTGTTTTTT; clone size: few; V gene: TRBV6-1; D gene: TRBD1; J gene: TRBJ2-2
CDR3 protein: CASSSGTSGVLVQFF; CDR3 DNA: TGTGCCAGCAGTTCCGGGACTAGCGGGGTTCTTGTGCAGTTCTTC; clone size: -; V gene: TRBV12-3/TRBV12-4; D gene: TRBD2; J gene: TRBJ2-1
CDR3 protein: CASSLLASTEAFF; CDR3 DNA: TGCGCCAGCAGCTTGTTAGCTTCCACTGAAGCTTTCTTT; clone size: -; V gene: TRBV5-1; D gene: -; J gene: TRBJ1-1
CDR3 protein: CASRTGDIPSNTGELFF; CDR3 DNA: TGTGCCAGTAGAACGGGGGACATCCCGTCGAACACCGGGGAGCTGTTTTTT; clone size: few; V gene: TRBV19; D gene: -; J gene: TRBJ2-2
CDR3 protein: CASSLVAWGQGEQYF; CDR3 DNA: TGTGCCAGCAGCTTAGTTGCCTGGGGGCAAGGCGAGCAGTACTTC; clone size: few; V gene: TRBV7-9; D gene: -; J gene: TRBJ2-7
CDR3 protein: CASSFYNTDTQYF; CDR3 DNA: TGTGCCAGCAGCTTCTACAACACAGATACGCAGTATTTT; clone size: -; V gene: TRBV7-9; D gene: -; J gene: TRBJ2-3